Listed here are 14 T cell receptor beta chains from one sample, sequenced in a study of control samples from healthy donors and cancer patients. Libraries were prepared by immunoSEQ multiplex PCR; TCRdb keeps only in-frame clonotypes and omits some of them. The data contain around 170,000 clones, roughly 90% of them singletons. Sequenced sample: blood. Receptor source: a woman between 50 and 59 years old in good health.

The CDR3: CARSSPDSYNEQFF. CDR3 DNA: TGTGCCAGAAGCTCCCCGGACAGTTACAATGAGCAGTTCTTC. The chain links TRBV5-3 to TRBJ2-1; D possibly corresponds to TRBD1 (6 bases). TRBV5-3 is an open reading frame whose function is uncertain. The CDR3 totals 14 residues. Trimming stripped 3 bases from V and 4 bases from J, with 11 bases between.

This clone was counted a few times. The chain has TRBV10-3 and TRBJ1-3; D is uncertain. V lost 0 bases, J lost 4 bases, and 7 bases lay in between. Per germline, CDR1 ENHRY and CDR2 SYGVKD. This CDR3 has 14 residues. DNA of the CDR3: TGTGCCATCAGTGAGTCGCGTGGAGGAAACACCATATATTTT. Its translation: CAISESRGGNTIYF.

The J gene is TRBJ2-1, the V gene TRBV11-3, with D maybe TRBD2 (7 bases). Between the trimmed V and J ends, which lost 2 bases and 8 bases, there was a span of 16 bases. Germline V gene data show CDR1 as SGHNT and CDR2 as YENEEA. CDR3 length: 15 amino acids. The chain's CDR3 is CASSLLGGARDEQFF. Here the CDR3 DNA reads TGTGCCAGCAGCTTACTGGGGGGGGCGCGAGATGAGCAGTTCTTC.

The genes are TRBV2 and TRBJ2-3; no clear D. CDR3 length: 11 residues. Trimming pared 8 bases from V and 6 bases from J, leaving 9 bases between. Germline CDR1 SNHLY, CDR2 FYNNEI. The CDR3, as DNA: TGTGCCAGCCATGCCGGCGATACGCAGTATTTT. It specifies CASHAGDTQYF.

This chain uses TRBV6-5 with TRBJ2-2, with no clear D. This CDR3 comprises 16 residues. The V gene lost 0 bases and the J gene lost 10 bases, with 18 bases spanning the gap. Germline CDR1 is MNHEY and CDR2 is SVGAGI. The CDR3 loop reads CASSYSVNTETTELFF. DNA of the CDR3: TGTGCCAGCAGTTACTCGGTCAATACGGAGACGACGGAGCTGTTTTTT.

A single count supports this clone. The rearrangement links TRBV2 to TRBJ2-3; TRBD2 aligns across 7 bases. The CDR3 loop spans 16 amino acids. The V and J ends lost 2 bases and 2 bases, in that order; junction bases with no gene match: 7. CDR1 is SNHLY, CDR2 FYNNEI, per germline. CDR3 sequence (DNA): TGTGCCAGCAGTGAATGGGGAGGGAGTCCCACAGATACGCAGTATTTT. Its translation: CASSEWGGSPTDTQYF.

The chain has TRBV4-3 and TRBJ2-3; D might be TRBD1 or TRBD2, each matching 5 bases. The CDR3 covers 14 residues. The germline V and J ends were trimmed by 2 bases and 2 bases, with 8 bases remaining between them. Germline V gene lookup returns CDR1 LGHNA and CDR2 YSLEER. CDR3 nucleotides: TGCGCCAGCAGCCAAAGGGACCACACAGATACGCAGTATTTT. As protein: CASSQRDHTDTQYF.

J is TRBJ2-1 and V is TRBV6-6, with a tentative D call TRBD1 (5 bases). Trimming removed 7 bases at V and 7 bases at J, with 11 bases between. CDR1 MNHNY and CDR2 SVGAGI come from the germline V gene (reference sequence). The CDR3 contains 12 residues. CDR3: CASTLGHNEQFF. In DNA, the CDR3 is TGTGCCAGCACTCTAGGACATAATGAGCAGTTCTTC.

The chain has TRBV5-4 and TRBJ2-5; D is possibly TRBD1 (6 bases). The germline V gene has CDR1 SGHNT and CDR2 YYREEE (reference sequence). The CDR3 has 15 amino acids. V shed 7 bases and J shed 1 base, with 17 bases lying between them. The CDR3 DNA follows: TGTGCCAGCGGACGGGCGAGAGGGGGCCAAGAGACCCAGTACTTC. This gives the protein CASGRARGGQETQYF.

V usage is TRBV11-2 and J usage is TRBJ1-5; maybe TRBD1 (6 bases). The V gene lost 1 base and the J gene lost 4 bases, with 11 bases spanning the gap. The germline V gene encodes CDR1 SGHAT and CDR2 FQNNGV. The length of the CDR3 is 15 residues. CDR3 in amino acids: CASSLGGGPNQPQHF. CDR3 nucleotide sequence: TGTGCCAGCAGCTTAGGTGGGGGGCCGAATCAGCCCCAGCATTTT.

The chain has TRBV20-1 and TRBJ1-2; D uncertain. V shed 5 bases and J shed 4 bases, with 5 bases lying between them. The CDR3 totals 10 residues. Germline values: CDR1 DFQATT, CDR2 SNEGSKA (reference sequence). This chain's CDR3 is CSAPGYGYTF. CDR3 nucleotides: TGCAGTGCTCCGGGCTATGGCTACACCTTC.

The chain uses TRBV4-2 and TRBJ1-4; tentative D call: TRBD1 (5 bases). Trimming pared 0 bases from V and 0 bases from J, leaving 5 bases between. Germline values: CDR1 LGHNA, CDR2 YNFKEQ. The CDR3 runs 15 residues. CDR3 DNA sequence: TGTGCCAGCAGCCAAGAGACAGCAACTAATGAAAAACTGTTTTTT. Protein: CASSQETATNEKLFF.

The chain has TRBV5-1 and TRBJ1-1; TRBD1 might be the D (6 bases). The CDR3 runs to 15 residues. Germline V gene lookup returns CDR1 SGHRS and CDR2 YFSETQ. V lost 3 bases, J lost 0 bases, and 12 bases lay in between. CDR3 protein: CASSWRTDMNTEAFF. The CDR3 bases are TGCGCCAGCAGCTGGAGGACAGACATGAACACTGAAGCTTTCTTT.

The chain recombines TRBV7-2 with TRBJ1-4, with 7 bases matching TRBD1. The germline CDR1 and CDR2 sequences are SGHTA and FQGNSA. There are 15 residues in the CDR3. J gave up 4 bases and V 5 bases, and 7 bases lay outside the gene matches. The CDR3 region has the DNA TGTGCCAGCAGCCCAACAGGGGTCCATAATGAAAAACTGTTTTTT. Amino acid sequence: CASSPTGVHNEKLFF.